The next 11 T cell receptor beta chains were all read from a single sample in a study of T cell changes during pregnancy in multiple sclerosis (dated by TCRdb to about 2019). Library generation was performed with the immunoSEQ multiplex PCR assay. This is the immuneACCESS table as TCRdb keeps it, with only in-frame sequences that have V and J called. A part of the clones is gone; compared with another copy, unresolved V genes explain less than half, and the rest is unexplained. This sample holds 40,000 to 55,000 clones; 75% to 95% were observed only once. The ten largest clones take up about 2.6% of the sample. The sequencing used CD8+ T cells from peripheral blood mononuclear cells, collected in the second trimester of pregnancy. These receptors came from a female donor with multiple sclerosis, enrolled in a pregnancy study.

V gene TRBV6-5 combines with J gene TRBJ2-1, with D tentatively TRBD1 (6 bases). The CDR3 totals 13 residues. V was clipped by 2 bases and J by 11 bases, with 13 bases between them. In germline, CDR1 is MNHEY, CDR2 SVGAGI. CDR3 protein: CASSYAGGDKQFF. The CDR3 nucleotides read TGTGCCAGCAGTTACGCTGGGGGCGACAAGCAGTTCTTC.

Only one count was recorded for this clone. The CDR3 loop is CASSLRRGAGANVLTF. The CDR3, as DNA: TGTGCCAGCAGCCTCCGGCGGGGGGCTGGGGCCAACGTCCTGACTTTC. This chain uses TRBV25-1 with TRBJ2-6; 8 nucleotides align to TRBD2. V was pared by 6 bases and J by 2 bases, with 6 bases of the junction left unmatched. Germline V gives CDR1 MGHDK, CDR2 SYGVNS. This CDR3 comprises 16 residues.

The CDR3 DNA reads TGTGCCAGCAGTTACTCGACACCCACAGATACGCAGTATTTT. Translation gives CASSYSTPTDTQYF. The chain has TRBV6-6 and TRBJ2-3; D is uncertain. The V end lost 0 bases, the J end lost 2 bases, and 6 bases lay between the germline ends. The CDR3 runs to 14 residues. CDR1 is MNHNY, CDR2 SVGAGI, per germline (reference sequence).

As DNA, the CDR3 is TGTGCCAGCAGTGAGGGTGTCGGGACTAGCGGGGCCAATGAGCAGTTCTTC. Residues: CASSEGVGTSGANEQFF. The V call is TRBV6-4, the J call TRBJ2-1, with TRBD2 matching 13 bases. With V trimmed by 3 bases and J by 6 bases, 8 bases remained unmatched. Per the germline V gene, CDR1 is MRHNA and CDR2 is SNTAGT. The CDR3 extends over 17 amino acids.

V usage is TRBV6-5 and J usage is TRBJ1-1; 10 bases fit TRBD1. V was pared by 4 bases and J by 6 bases, with 5 bases of the junction left unmatched. CDR1 MNHEY and CDR2 SVGAGI come from the germline V gene. This CDR3 spans 14 amino acids. This chain's CDR3 is CASSWRQGAPEAFF. CDR3 sequence (DNA): TGTGCCAGCAGTTGGAGACAGGGGGCACCTGAAGCTTTCTTT.

This clone showed up many times. This chain links TRBV6-4 with TRBJ2-1; TRBD1 matches 9 bases. With V trimmed by 0 bases and J by 4 bases, 1 base remained unmatched. Per the germline V gene, CDR1 is MRHNA and CDR2 is SNTAGT. The CDR3 consists of 15 residues. The CDR3 region has the DNA TGTGCCAGCAGTGACTCCGGGACAGGGTACAATGAGCAGTTCTTC. Amino acids: CASSDSGTGYNEQFF.

The V call is TRBV29-1, the J call TRBJ1-1; D is perhaps TRBD1 (6 bases). Germline CDR1 is SQVTM and CDR2 is ANQGSEA. Trimming left V 4 bases short and J 6 bases short, with 15 bases between. The CDR3 is made up of 13 amino acids. CDR3 protein: CSVAGTGSAEAFF. For the CDR3, the DNA is TGCAGCGTTGCGGGTACAGGGTCCGCTGAAGCTTTCTTT.

The V gene is TRBV4-3, the J gene TRBJ2-5; possibly TRBD2 for D (6 bases). The J call may be in error: the DNA end matches TRBJ2-7 better. The CDR3 is 14 residues long. CDR1 is LGHNA and CDR2 is YSLEER in the germline V gene. The CDR3: CASSQDRAGYEQYF. CDR3 sequence (DNA): TGCGCCAGCAGCCAAGATAGAGCGGGTTACGAGCAGTACTTC.

This rearrangement joins TRBV9 to TRBJ2-3; the D gene is possibly TRBD2 (6 bases). The germline V gene has CDR1 SGDLS and CDR2 YYNGEE. The germline V and J ends were trimmed by 4 bases and 1 base, with 19 bases remaining between them. The CDR3 loop spans 17 amino acids. CDR3 sequence reads: CASSPHGWGEGTDTQYF. CDR3 DNA sequence: TGTGCCAGCAGCCCCCATGGGTGGGGGGAAGGCACAGATACGCAGTATTTT. The full variable domain, its missing parts supplied by reference TRBV9 and TRBJ2-3, is DSGVTQTPKHLITATGQRVTLRCSPRSGDLSVYWYQQSLDQGLQFLIQYYNGEERAKGNILERFSAQQFPDLHSELNLSSLELGDSALYFCASSPHGWGEGTDTQYFGPGTRLTVL.

J is TRBJ2-3 and V is TRBV9, with TRBD2 identical over 8 bases. Germline V CDR1 and CDR2: SGDLS, YYNGEE. With 4 bases clipped from V and 1 base from J, the junction kept 5 bases outside the gene matches. The CDR3 runs to 15 residues. CDR3 sequence reads: CASSSRGGGTDTQYF. The CDR3 DNA is TGTGCCAGCAGCTCTCGGGGGGGCGGCACAGATACGCAGTATTTT.

The gene calls are TRBV7-6 and TRBJ1-6; D ambiguous. This CDR3 contains 16 residues. CDR1 SGHVS and CDR2 FNYEAQ come from the germline V gene. The V gene lost 5 bases and the J gene lost 7 bases, with 18 bases spanning the gap. The CDR3 here is CASSPLAFGENSPLHF. The DNA of the CDR3 is TGTGCCAGCAGCCCCCTGGCTTTCGGGGAAAATTCACCCCTCCACTTT.